This T cell receptor (beta chain) is drawn from a study of blood T cell repertoires in COVID-19. At the level of the study: Samples came from the United States, Italy and Spain, spanning acute and convalescent COVID-19. The analysed material was cDNA or gDNA that came from T cells, B-cell-depleted T cells, or PBMCs.

Ages ranged from about 18 to 100 years, with residence in about two dozen US areas. Cohort allocation depended upon clinical history that participants reported. Profiling relied on immunoSEQ multiplex PCR, and the TCRdb table lists in-frame clones only, not all of them. The sample records hundreds of thousands of clones, around 91% being singletons. Sequenced: PBMCs or T cells enriched from blood (not recorded which). This TCR was sampled from a man aged 25-45 years who had recovered from COVID-19.

CDR3 loop: CASSQDRAGGFHEQYF. Here the CDR3 DNA reads TGTGCCAGCAGCCAAGACAGGGCGGGAGGGTTTCACGAGCAGTACTTC. The rearrangement uses TRBV3-1 (or the pseudogene TRBV3-2) and TRBJ2-7; 9 bases fit TRBD2. The germline gives CDR1 LGHDT, CDR2 YNNKEL (reference sequence). V shed 0 bases, J shed 5 bases, and the junction held 8 bases outside the gene matches. This CDR3 has 16 residues.